The clone carrying this T cell receptor beta chain was counted a few times. The germline V gene encodes CDR1 SGDLS and CDR2 YYNGEE. The CDR3 loop spans 15 amino acids. With V trimmed by 4 bases and J by 8 bases, 14 bases remained unmatched. The data originate from a study of OX40 agonist ivuxolimab in advanced cancers. Study as a whole: Enrolled patients in dose escalation had cancers that were hepatocellular carcinoma, melanoma, renal cell or head and neck cancer.

TCRdb keeps only in-frame clones here, not all; method: immunoSEQ multiplex PCR. This table holds about 32,000 clones, over 85% found once. Collection of blood occurred at baseline, at cycle 4 day 1, and at cycle 7 day 1. The sequence derives from an adult with an advanced solid tumor such as melanoma, head and neck, liver or kidney cancer. Sample: CD4+ or CD8+ T cells sorted from blood, taken in a trial of the OX40 agonist ivuxolimab. The chain joins TRBV9 to TRBJ1-2, with 7 bases that match TRBD1. The CDR3 DNA reads TGTGCCAGCAGCCCGACTACTTCAGGGGGGCAGGGCTACACCTTC. This codes for CASSPTTSGGQGYTF.